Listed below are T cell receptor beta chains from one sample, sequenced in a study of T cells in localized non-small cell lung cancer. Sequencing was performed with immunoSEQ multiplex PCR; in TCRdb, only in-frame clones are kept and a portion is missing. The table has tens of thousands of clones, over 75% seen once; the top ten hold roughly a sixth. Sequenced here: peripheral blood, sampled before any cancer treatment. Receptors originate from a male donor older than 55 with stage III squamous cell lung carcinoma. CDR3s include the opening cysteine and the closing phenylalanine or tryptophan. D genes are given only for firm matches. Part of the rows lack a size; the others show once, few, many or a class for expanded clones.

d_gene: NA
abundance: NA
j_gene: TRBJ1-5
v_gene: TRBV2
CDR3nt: TGTGCCAGCACTCCCTTCGTGCGGGGGCCCCAGCATTTT
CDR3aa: CASTPFVRGPQHF

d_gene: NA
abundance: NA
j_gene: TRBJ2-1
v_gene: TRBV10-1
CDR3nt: TGCGCCAGCAGTGAATCAGGGTGGTACAATGAGCAGTTCTTC
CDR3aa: CASSESGWYNEQFF

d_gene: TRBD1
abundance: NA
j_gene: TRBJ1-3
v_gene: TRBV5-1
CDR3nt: TGCGCCAGCAGCTTGACAGGGGGCACTGGAAACACCATATATTTT
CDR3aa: CASSLTGGTGNTIYF

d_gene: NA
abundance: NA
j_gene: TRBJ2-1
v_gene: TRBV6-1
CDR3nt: TGTGCCAGCGGGGCAGGGAGCTCCTACAATGAGCAGTTCTTC
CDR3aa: CASGAGSSYNEQFF

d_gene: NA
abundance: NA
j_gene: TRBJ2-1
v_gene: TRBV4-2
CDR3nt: TGTGCCAGCAGCCAAATGGCTAGGCGGAATGAGCAGTTCTTC
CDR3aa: CASSQMARRNEQFF

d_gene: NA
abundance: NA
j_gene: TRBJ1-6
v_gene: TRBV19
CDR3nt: TGTGCCAGTAGTATGGGGGATTCACCCCTCCACTTT
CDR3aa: CASSMGDSPLHF

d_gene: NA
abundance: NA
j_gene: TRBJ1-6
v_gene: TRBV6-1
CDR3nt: TGTGCCAGCCGGGACAATGGAAATTCACCCCTCCACTTT
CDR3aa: CASRDNGNSPLHF

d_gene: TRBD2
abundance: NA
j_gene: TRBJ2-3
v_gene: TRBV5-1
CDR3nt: TGCGCCAGCAGCTGGGGGACTAGCGGGGACAACACAGATACGCAGTATTTT
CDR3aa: CASSWGTSGDNTDTQYF

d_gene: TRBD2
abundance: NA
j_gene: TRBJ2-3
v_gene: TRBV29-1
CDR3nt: TGCAGCGCCCAGCGGGAAACAGATACGCAGTATTTT
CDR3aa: CSAQRETDTQYF

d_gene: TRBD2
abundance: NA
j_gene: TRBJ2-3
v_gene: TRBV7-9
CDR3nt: TGTGCCAGCAGCTGGTTAGCGGGGGGGGAAGATACGCAGTATTTT
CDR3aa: CASSWLAGGEDTQYF

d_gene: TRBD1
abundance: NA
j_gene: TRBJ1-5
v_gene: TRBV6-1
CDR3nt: TGTGCCAGCAGTCTACAGGGGTATCAGCCCCAGCATTTT
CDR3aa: CASSLQGYQPQHF

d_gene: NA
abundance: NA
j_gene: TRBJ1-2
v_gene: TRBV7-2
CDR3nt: TGTGCCAGCAGCTCCCGGTCGCATGGCTACACCTTC
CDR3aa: CASSSRSHGYTF

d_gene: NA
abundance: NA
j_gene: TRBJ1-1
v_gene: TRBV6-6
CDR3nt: TGTGCCAGCAGTTACTCGGCGGTTATGAACACTGAAGCTTTCTTT
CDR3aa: CASSYSAVMNTEAFF

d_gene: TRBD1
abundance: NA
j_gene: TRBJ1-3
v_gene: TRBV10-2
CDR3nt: TGCGCCAGCAGTGGGAGCGGGACAGGGGTCCCTGGAAACACCATATATTTT
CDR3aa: CASSGSGTGVPGNTIYF

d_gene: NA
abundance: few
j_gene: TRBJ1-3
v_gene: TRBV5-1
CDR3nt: TGCGCCAGCAGCTTGCGAGAAGGAAACACCATATATTTT
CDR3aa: CASSLREGNTIYF

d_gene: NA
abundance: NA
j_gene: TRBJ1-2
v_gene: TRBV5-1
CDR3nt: TGCGCCAGCAGGGAGGGAACACGGGGGAACTATGGCTACACCTTC
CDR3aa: CASREGTRGNYGYTF

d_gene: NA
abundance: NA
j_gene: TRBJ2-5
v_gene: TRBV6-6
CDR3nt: TGTGCCAGCAGTTACTCGAGTTGGGAGACCCAGTACTTC
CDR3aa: CASSYSSWETQYF

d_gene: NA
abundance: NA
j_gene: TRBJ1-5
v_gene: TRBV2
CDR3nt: TGTGCCAGCAGTGAAGAGACGGGTCAGCCCCAGCATTTT
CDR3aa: CASSEETGQPQHF

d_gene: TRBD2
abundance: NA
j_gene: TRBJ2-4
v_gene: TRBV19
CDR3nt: TGTGCCAGTAGTGCTAGCGGGAGGGAGGGAAGTGGGCCTACGGCCAAAAACATTCAGTACTTC
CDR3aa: CASSASGREGSGPTAKNIQYF

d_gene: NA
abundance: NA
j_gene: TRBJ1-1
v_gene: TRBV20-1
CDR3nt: TGCAGTGCCTTCACTCATACTGAAGCTTTCTTT
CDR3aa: CSAFTHTEAFF

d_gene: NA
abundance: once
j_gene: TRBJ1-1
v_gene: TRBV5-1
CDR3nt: TGCGCCAGCAGCTTGATAAAGGGGACCGACACTGAAGCTTTCTTT
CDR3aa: CASSLIKGTDTEAFF

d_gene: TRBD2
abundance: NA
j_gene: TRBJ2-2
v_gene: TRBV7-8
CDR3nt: TGTGCCAGCAGCTCCCGCGGGGGGAACACCGGGGAGCTGTTTTTT
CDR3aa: CASSSRGGNTGELFF

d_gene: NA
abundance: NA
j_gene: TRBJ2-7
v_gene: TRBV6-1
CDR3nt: TGTGCCAGCAGTGTTGAAATCTACGAGCAGTACTTC
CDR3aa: CASSVEIYEQYF

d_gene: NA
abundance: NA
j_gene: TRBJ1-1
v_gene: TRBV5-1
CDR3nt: TGCGCCAGCAGTGAAGGGGGGACCGGGTTTGAGGTAGTAGCTTTCTTT
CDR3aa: CASSEGGTGFEVVAFF

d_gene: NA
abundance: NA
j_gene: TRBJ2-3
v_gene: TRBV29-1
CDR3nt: TGCAGCGTCGGACAGCACACAGATACGCAGTATTTT
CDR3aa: CSVGQHTDTQYF

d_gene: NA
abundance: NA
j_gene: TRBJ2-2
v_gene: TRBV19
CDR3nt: TGTGCCAGTAGTACGGACGGATTCACCGGGGAGCTGTTTTTT
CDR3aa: CASSTDGFTGELFF

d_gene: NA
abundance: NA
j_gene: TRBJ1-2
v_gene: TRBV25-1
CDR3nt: TGTGCCAGCAGTGAATTAGGGGCAGGGATAGGCTACACCTTC
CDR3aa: CASSELGAGIGYTF

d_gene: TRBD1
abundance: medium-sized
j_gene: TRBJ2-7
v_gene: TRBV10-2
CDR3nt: TGCGCCACCTTGGGGACAGATTCCTACGAGCAGTACTTC
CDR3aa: CATLGTDSYEQYF

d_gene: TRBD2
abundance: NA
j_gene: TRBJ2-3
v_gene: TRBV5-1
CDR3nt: TGCGCCAGCAGCTTAGGACTAGCTGAAGATACGCAGTATTTT
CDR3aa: CASSLGLAEDTQYF